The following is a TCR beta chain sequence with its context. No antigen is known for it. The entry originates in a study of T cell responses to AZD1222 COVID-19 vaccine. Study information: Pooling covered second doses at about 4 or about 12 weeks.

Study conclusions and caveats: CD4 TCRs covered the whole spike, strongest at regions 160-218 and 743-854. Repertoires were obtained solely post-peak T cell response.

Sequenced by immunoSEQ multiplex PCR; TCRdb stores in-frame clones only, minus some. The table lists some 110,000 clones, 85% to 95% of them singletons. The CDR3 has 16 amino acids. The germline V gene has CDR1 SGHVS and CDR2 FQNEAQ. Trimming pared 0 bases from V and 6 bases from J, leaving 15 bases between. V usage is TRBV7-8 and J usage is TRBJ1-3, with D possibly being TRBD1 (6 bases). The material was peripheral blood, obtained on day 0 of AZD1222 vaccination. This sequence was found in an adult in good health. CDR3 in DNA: TGTGCCAGCAGCTTAGCGCTGGGGGGCGCAGAAAACACCATATATTTT. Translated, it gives CASSLALGGAENTIYF.